Below, 18 T cell receptor beta chains from the same sample are listed, as sequenced in a study of metastatic and nonmetastatic thyroid tumors. No patient had received any treatment before thyroid surgery. TCRdb re-called clones via MiXCR from the PCR reads. The repertoire holds about 4,200 clones, 33% seen once, with about 14% in the top ten. The sample was adjacent normal tissue. These receptors all stem from a female donor with papillary thyroid cancer or a benign thyroid nodule (not recorded which). Some clones in this sample may be carry-over from other donors' samples.

This clone has just a few counts. This CDR3 reads CASSEAGGSTDTQYF. The CDR3 DNA reads as TGCGCCAGCAGTGAAGCAGGGGGTAGCACAGATACGCAGTATTTT. The chain combines TRBV10-1 with TRBJ2-3; 7 positions agree with TRBD1. Germline assignment: CDR1 WNHNN and CDR2 SYGVQD (reference sequence). Trimming removed 3 bases from V and 0 bases from J; junction bases left unmatched: 3. CDR3 length: 15 amino acids.

This clone ranks as large. The chain recombines TRBV2 with TRBJ1-1; tentative D call: TRBD1 (5 bases). This CDR3 contains 17 residues. V was shortened by 6 bases and J by 1 base, with 21 bases between the two germline ends. Germline V lookup: CDR1 SNHLY, CDR2 FYNNEI. This chain's CDR3 is CASSEQMEGTENTEAFF. In DNA form, the CDR3 reads TGTGCCAGCAGCGAGCAGATGGAGGGGACCGAGAACACTGAAGCTTTCTTT.

The gene calls are TRBV4-3 and TRBJ1-2, with 11 bases aligning to TRBD1. Germline values: CDR1 LGHNA, CDR2 YSLEER. This CDR3 contains 15 residues. V dropped 0 bases and J dropped 4; count of bases not matched to a gene: 1. DNA of the CDR3: TGCGCCAGCAGCCAAGAGGGACAGGGGGTCTATGGCTACACCTTC. This codes for CASSQEGQGVYGYTF.

This clone has only a few counts. The chain couples TRBV6-1 to TRBJ1-3, with unresolved D. CDR1 is MNHNS, CDR2 SASEGT, per germline. The CDR3 sequence is 15 residues long. V lost 7 bases, J lost 3 bases, and 16 bases lay in between. The CDR3 DNA follows: TGTGCCAGCAAAAAGAAGTCCGGAAATGGAAACACCATATATTTT. Encoded protein: CASKKKSGNGNTIYF.

This clone has a handful of counts. The chain couples TRBV11-1 to TRBJ2-1; 7 bases match TRBD2. Losses at the gene ends were 5 bases for V and 6 bases for J; bases not matched to a gene: 10. The CDR3 consists of 15 residues. Germline CDR1 reads SGHAT; CDR2 reads FQDESV (reference sequence). The DNA for the CDR3 is TGTGCCAGCAGCAAGTCGGCGGGAGATCTCAATGAGCAGTTCTTC. As protein: CASSKSAGDLNEQFF.

This clone has a handful of counts. The CDR3 DNA reads as TGTGCCAGCAGCGTAGGTCAGAATTCCTACAATGAGCAGTTCTTC. Its translation is CASSVGQNSYNEQFF. The chain recombines TRBV9 with TRBJ2-1; D is ambiguous. V gave up 0 bases and J gave up 1 base, with 8 bases separating them. Per germline, CDR1 SGDLS and CDR2 YYNGEE. This CDR3 spans 15 amino acids.

V gene TRBV20-1 combines with J gene TRBJ1-1, with D tentatively TRBD1 (5 bases). V shed 5 bases and J shed 1 base, with 11 bases lying between them. This CDR3 has 13 residues. The germline gives CDR1 DFQATT, CDR2 SNEGSKA (reference sequence). The CDR3 here is CSAWGGGNTEAFF. The CDR3 DNA sequence: TGCAGTGCTTGGGGTGGGGGGAACACTGAAGCTTTCTTT.

This clone is medium-sized in the sample. The rearrangement links TRBV5-5 to TRBJ1-4; a weak D match, TRBD1 (5 bases). The germline V gene encodes CDR1 SGHKS and CDR2 YYEKEE (reference sequence). The CDR3 spans 17 residues. The germline V and J ends were trimmed by 1 base and 3 bases, with 16 bases remaining between them. The CDR3 sequence is CASSLRAGMQPNEKLFF. In nucleotides, the CDR3 is TGTGCCAGCAGCTTGAGGGCAGGGATGCAACCTAATGAAAAACTGTTTTTT.

The chain is built from TRBV6-1 and TRBJ2-1, with D possibly TRBD2 on 6 matching bases. The germline V gene has CDR1 MNHNS and CDR2 SASEGT. The length of the CDR3 is 12 residues. Deletions cut 11 bases from V and 9 bases from J, with 17 bases between. The CDR3 nucleotides are TGTGCCGGGGAGGTCCGGGTCGGTGAGCAGTTCTTC. Its protein is CAGEVRVGEQFF.

Concerning this clone itself: It is likely a read error, because the conserved phenylalanine at the end of the CDR3 is missing. This chain joins TRBV10-2 and TRBJ2-1, with TRBD2 matching 9 bases. Losses at the gene ends were 6 bases for V and 6 bases for J; bases not matched to a gene: 12. The CDR3 sequence is 16 residues long. CDR1 and CDR2 (germline): WSHSY, SAAADI. In nucleotides, the CDR3 is TGCGCCAGCAGAGCCTCACTTGCGGGAGGGAGCAATGAGCAGTTCTTA. The encoded protein is CASRASLAGGSNEQFL.

The chain carries TRBV30 and TRBJ1-6; D is perhaps TRBD1 (5 bases). This CDR3 is 14 amino acids long. CDR1 GTSNPN and CDR2 SVGIG come from the germline V gene (reference sequence). Trimming took off 1 base at V and 11 bases at J, with 15 bases between the two ends. Written as DNA, the CDR3 is TGTGCCTGGAGTGACGCGCAGGGCCGGGCACCCCTCCACTTT. It translates to CAWSDAQGRAPLHF.

The V gene is TRBV28, the J gene TRBJ1-6; no clear D gene. This CDR3 has 11 residues. Germline CDR1 is MDHEN and CDR2 is SYDVKM. The germline V and J ends were trimmed by 2 bases and 9 bases, with 2 bases remaining between them. The CDR3 sequence: CASSLGSPLHF. CDR3 coding DNA: TGTGCCAGCAGTTTAGGTTCACCCCTCCACTTT.

In this sample, this clone turned up a few times. At one boundary the junction diverges from the germline segment, which might be a read error. The V gene is TRBV29-1, the J gene TRBJ2-5, with a possible D match to TRBD2 (5 bases). The CDR3 totals 14 residues. Germline-derived CDR1 and CDR2 are SQVTM and ANQGSEA. The CDR3 coding sequence is TGCAGCGTGAGGGCCTCTCTGATAAGGGAGACCCAGCACTTC. It codes for CSVRASLIRETQHF. Full variable domain (outside the CDR3, taken from reference TRBV29-1 and TRBJ2-5): SAVISQKPSRDICQRGTSLTIQCQVDSQVTMMFWYRQQPGQSLTLIATANQGSEATYESGFVIDKFPISRPNLTFSTLTVSNMSPEDSSIYLCSVRASLIRETQHFGPGTRLLVL.

This chain connects TRBV2 to TRBJ1-1; D remains ambiguous. Germline values: CDR1 SNHLY, CDR2 FYNNEI. The CDR3 consists of 15 residues. V lost 6 bases and J lost 0, with 14 bases in between. The CDR3 sequence: CASRIFSELNTEAFF. In DNA, the CDR3 is TGTGCCAGCAGAATCTTCAGCGAACTGAACACTGAAGCTTTCTTT.

The chain employs TRBV7-9 and TRBJ2-2; tentatively, D is TRBD1 (6 bases). Germline values: CDR1 SEHNR, CDR2 FQNEAQ (reference sequence). The CDR3 extends over 15 amino acids. Trimming left V 6 bases short and J 8 bases short, with 19 bases between. Here the CDR3 reads CASRPLQGSAGELFF. CDR3 DNA: TGTGCCAGCAGGCCGTTACAGGGATCGGCGGGGGAGCTGTTTTTT.

About this clone itself: One end of the junction does not line up with germline, which may come from a read error. The J gene is TRBJ2-3, the V gene TRBV6-5; D is perhaps TRBD2 (5 bases). Germline CDR1 and CDR2: MNHEY and SVGAGI. The CDR3 has 15 residues. The CDR3 is CASSDSRAGTDTQYF. The CDR3 bases are TGTGCCAGCAGTGACTCGCGGGCCGGCACAGATACGCAGTATTTT.

The chain has TRBV28 and TRBJ2-4; perhaps TRBD1 as D (6 bases). The V end was cut by 5 bases, the J end by 9 bases, with 11 bases between. The germline CDR1 and CDR2 sequences are MDHEN and SYDVKM. The CDR3 length is 12 residues. CDR3 residues: CASSQQGSIQYF. DNA for the CDR3: TGTGCCAGCAGTCAACAGGGAAGCATTCAGTACTTC.

The chain is built from TRBV28 and TRBJ2-5, with 9 bases that match TRBD2. The CDR3 sequence is 17 residues long. The V gene end was trimmed by 6 bases and the J gene end by 5 bases; junction bases not matched to a gene: 16. The germline gives CDR1 MDHEN, CDR2 SYDVKM. The CDR3 reads CASSPPLSGSRGETQYF. The CDR3 DNA sequence: TGTGCCAGCAGCCCACCCCTTAGCGGGAGTAGGGGGGAGACCCAGTACTTC.